This TCR beta chain was captured in a study of blood T cell repertoires in COVID-19. The protocol was immunoSEQ multiplex PCR, while the TCRdb copy is restricted to in-frame clones and leaves out a portion. The table includes about 160,000 clones, 80% to 90% detected once. With 4 bases clipped from V and 6 bases from J, the junction kept 9 bases outside the gene matches. Germline V CDR1 and CDR2: SGHDT, YYEEEE. CDR3 size: 15 residues. This clonotype was sampled from a woman of 80 years or more with acute or convalescent COVID-19. This rearrangement joins TRBV5-6 to TRBJ2-2; 7 bases are a match to TRBD1. Sequencing was performed on peripheral blood. CDR3 DNA sequence: TGTGCCAGCAGCCGCAGGGGGTTTAGAGCCGGGGAGCTGTTTTTT. It specifies CASSRRGFRAGELFF.